This TCR beta chain was observed in a study of blood T cell repertoires in COVID-19. This table comes from immunoSEQ multiplex PCR, and its TCRdb copy is limited to in-frame clones, with some not included. The repertoire has roughly 8,600 clones, roughly 83% of them found once; the top ten carry about 17%. V trimming: 0 bases; J trimming: 4 bases; junction bases outside the gene matches: 12. Germline V gene data show CDR1 as MNHGY and CDR2 as SAAAGT. The CDR3 extends over 17 amino acids. The chain joins TRBV6-8 to TRBJ2-7; 7 bases are shared with TRBD2. Sequencing input: peripheral blood. The sequence derives from a human donor with active COVID-19. The donor label of this sample is uncertain. The CDR3 DNA is TGTGCCAGCAGTTACTCTGATCCCCGGGACTATCATTACGAGCAGTACTTC. Amino acids: CASSYSDPRDYHYEQYF.